These 16 T cell receptor beta chains originate from one sample sequenced in a study of shared clonotypes between healthy human individuals. Produced via immunoSEQ multiplex PCR; TCRdb's table is partial and in-frame only. The repertoire includes some 1,900,000 clones, about 95% of them detected once, and 1.2% sits in the top ten. Positively selected for CCR7, the CD45RO-negative cells used as naive CD8 cells excluded terminally differentiated effector memory CD45RA+ cells. Sequenced input: naive CD8+ T cells sorted from blood. These receptors came from a man younger than 35 in good health.

Here the CDR3 DNA reads TGTGCCGCACCGGGGGAGCGGGACCGCACAGATACGCAGTATTTT. It specifies CAAPGERDRTDTQYF. V is TRBV10-3 and J is TRBJ2-3, with 7 bases matching TRBD2. Germline V gives CDR1 ENHRY, CDR2 SYGVKD. The CDR3 runs to 15 residues. Trimming cost V 11 bases and J 1 base; bases outside gene matches: 12.

The chain carries TRBV6-6 and TRBJ2-7; D gene unclear. The CDR3 totals 13 residues. Deletions cut 0 bases from V and 6 bases from J, with 9 bases between. Germline V gene sequence: CDR1 MNHNY, CDR2 SVGAGI (reference sequence). CDR3 amino acids: CASSYSMGGEQYF. CDR3 nucleotide sequence: TGTGCCAGCAGTTACTCGATGGGCGGCGAGCAGTACTTC.

The chain employs TRBV30 and TRBJ1-6; the match to TRBD1 covers 12 bases. The CDR3 has 15 amino acids. The V and J ends lost 3 bases and 9 bases, in that order; junction bases with no gene match: 6. Germline values: CDR1 GTSNPN, CDR2 SVGIG (reference sequence). CDR3 sequence (DNA): TGTGCCTGGAGCGGGGGACAGGGGGCTTTTTCACCCCTCCACTTT. It is translated as CAWSGGQGAFSPLHF. Combining the CDR3 with reference TRBV30 and TRBJ1-6 gives the whole variable domain SQTIHQWPATLVQPVGSPLSLECTVEGTSNPNLYWYRQAAGRGLQLLFYSVGIGQISSEVPQNLSASRPQDRQFILSSKKLLLSDSGFYLCAWSGGQGAFSPLHFGNGTRLTVT.

With regard to this clone: Within the sample, other DNA sequences also encode this same CDR3. V is TRBV4-1 and J is TRBJ1-1; possibly TRBD1 for D (6 bases). CDR3 length equals 14 residues. Deletions cut 3 bases from V and 3 bases from J, with 11 bases between. Germline CDR1 is MGHRA and CDR2 is YSYEKL. The CDR3 bases are TGCGCCAGCAGCCAGCCGGACAGCTACACTGAAGCTTTCTTT. Residues: CASSQPDSYTEAFF.

The chain is built from TRBV9 and TRBJ2-3, with TRBD2 as a possible D gene (6 bases). This CDR3 has 15 amino acids. Germline assignment: CDR1 SGDLS and CDR2 YYNGEE. V was cut by 4 bases and J by 0 bases, with 12 bases left in between. The CDR3 sequence: CASSLQAGSTDTQYF. The CDR3 bases are TGTGCCAGCAGCCTCCAGGCGGGAAGCACAGATACGCAGTATTTT.

CDR3 region: CASSLAVAGRYNEQFF. CDR3 DNA sequence: TGTGCCAGCAGCTTGGCAGTAGCGGGACGCTACAATGAGCAGTTCTTC. This chain uses TRBV5-6 with TRBJ2-1, with 8 bases lining up with TRBD2. Germline lookup yields CDR1 SGHDT and CDR2 YYEEEE. Trimming took 0 bases from V and 3 from J; bases not matched to a gene: 5. The CDR3 runs to 16 residues.

The chain combines TRBV30 with TRBJ2-6; the D is unclear. This CDR3 has 13 amino acids. Germline V gene sequence: CDR1 GTSNPN, CDR2 SVGIG (reference sequence). V was trimmed by 6 bases and J by 0 bases, leaving 6 bases between them. The CDR3 here is CACLGSGANVLTF. CDR3 bases: TGTGCCTGTCTAGGCTCTGGGGCCAACGTCCTGACTTTC.

This clone was observed a handful of times. CDR3 nucleotides: TGTGCCAGTAGTATCGGGACAAGCATGAACACTGAAGCTTTCTTT. As protein: CASSIGTSMNTEAFF. The chain uses TRBV19 and TRBJ1-1, with a tentative D call TRBD1 (6 bases). The germline V and J ends were trimmed by 3 bases and 0 bases, with 11 bases remaining between them. Germline V gene lookup returns CDR1 LNHDA and CDR2 SQIVND (reference sequence). CDR3 size: 15 residues.

The rearrangement links TRBV4-1 to TRBJ2-7; 9 bases line up with TRBD1. Germline V gives CDR1 MGHRA, CDR2 YSYEKL. The CDR3 runs to 14 residues. The V segment lost 4 bases and the J segment 6 bases; nucleotides outside the gene matches: 7. The CDR3 DNA follows: TGCGCCAGCAGCCCGGTTGGGACAGGGCGCGAGCAGTACTTC. The encoded protein is CASSPVGTGREQYF.

The table lists this clone with a few counts. Other DNA sequences of this sample code for an identical CDR3. This chain connects TRBV5-1 to TRBJ2-7; D uncertain. The CDR3 is 13 amino acids. V shed 0 bases and J shed 0 bases, with 4 bases lying between them. Germline CDR1 reads SGHRS; CDR2 reads YFSETQ. The DNA for the CDR3 is TGCGCCAGCAGCTTGGCCGCCTCCTACGAGCAGTACTTC. Translating it yields CASSLAASYEQYF.

This rearrangement joins TRBV6-5 to TRBJ1-2, with D unresolved. The V gene lost 9 bases and the J gene lost 3 bases, with 11 bases spanning the gap. The CDR3 has 12 amino acids. Germline lookup yields CDR1 MNHEY and CDR2 SVGAGI. The CDR3 DNA reads as TGTGCCAGTAAGACCGTTGACTATGGCTACACCTTC. As protein: CASKTVDYGYTF.

The chain carries TRBV4-1 and TRBJ2-7, with D perhaps assigned TRBD1 or TRBD2 (6 bases each). This CDR3 has 16 amino acids. Germline V CDR1 and CDR2: MGHRA, YSYEKL. Trimming took off 0 bases at V and 2 bases at J, with 14 bases between the two ends. The CDR3 nucleotides are TGCGCCAGCAGCCAAGAAACGGGGGCATTAACCTACGAGCAGTACTTC. Translating gives CASSQETGALTYEQYF.

This clone was recorded once. The genes are TRBV19 and TRBJ1-1; D is undetermined. Deletions cut 7 bases from V and 0 bases from J, with 6 bases between. There are 12 residues in the CDR3. Germline V gene sequence: CDR1 LNHDA, CDR2 SQIVND (reference sequence). The CDR3 loop reads CASIGMNTEAFF. For the CDR3, the DNA is TGTGCCAGTATTGGTATGAACACTGAAGCTTTCTTT.

CDR3 sequence reads: CASSSTGRTDNYGYTF. Here the CDR3 DNA reads TGTGCCAGCAGTTCCACCGGTCGGACAGATAACTATGGCTACACCTTC. The genes are TRBV28 and TRBJ1-2; the D gene is possibly TRBD1 (6 bases). Looked up from germline, CDR1 is MDHEN and CDR2 is SYDVKM. This CDR3 spans 16 amino acids. Between the trimmed V and J ends, which lost 4 bases and 1 base, there was a span of 16 bases.

The V and J genes are TRBV7-9 and TRBJ2-7, with TRBD2 matching over 8 bases. This CDR3 is built from 15 residues. The germline CDR1 and CDR2 sequences are SEHNR and FQNEAQ (reference sequence). V trimming: 5 bases; J trimming: 2 bases; junction bases outside the gene matches: 8. The CDR3 DNA is TGTGCCAGCAGCCCCCGGGCGGGGGGTGCCTACGAGCAGTACTTC. Protein product: CASSPRAGGAYEQYF.

Comments on this clone: This specimen includes other DNA sequences encoding the same CDR3. This chain uses TRBV4-1 with TRBJ2-7; the D gene is possibly TRBD2 (5 bases). The CDR3 contains 14 residues. Germline V CDR1 and CDR2: MGHRA, YSYEKL. V dropped 3 bases and J dropped 3 bases, with 12 bases sitting between them. This chain's CDR3 is CASSHAGVGYEQYF. DNA for the CDR3: TGCGCCAGCAGCCACGCCGGGGTTGGCTACGAGCAGTACTTC.